This T cell receptor beta chain came from a study of beta chain features in type 1 diabetes. Isolated RNA was reverse transcribed in full, so expressed TCRB transcripts were sequenced. Profiled with immunoSEQ multiplex PCR; TCRdb holds only in-frame clones, not every one. The sample has about 340,000 clones; roughly 13% are singletons. This clone was counted a few times. What it binds is unknown. The germline V gene encodes CDR1 SQVTM and CDR2 ANQGSEA. V trimming: 7 bases; J trimming: 0 bases; junction bases outside the gene matches: 7. The CDR3 sequence is 15 residues long. General study findings and limits: Shorter TCRB CDR3s, moderately but significantly so, marked every one of the four CD4+ subsets in Type 1 diabetes patients.

In all sorted populations, purity surpassed 95%. This sequence was found in a woman aged 18-29 years with type 1 diabetes. The chain combines TRBV29-1 with TRBJ1-3; 9 nucleotides agree with TRBD1. The material sequenced was naive CD4+ T cells from blood. The CDR3 sequence: CSARQGGSSGNTIYF. CDR3 coding DNA: TGCAGCGCAAGACAGGGGGGAAGCTCTGGAAACACCATATATTTT.